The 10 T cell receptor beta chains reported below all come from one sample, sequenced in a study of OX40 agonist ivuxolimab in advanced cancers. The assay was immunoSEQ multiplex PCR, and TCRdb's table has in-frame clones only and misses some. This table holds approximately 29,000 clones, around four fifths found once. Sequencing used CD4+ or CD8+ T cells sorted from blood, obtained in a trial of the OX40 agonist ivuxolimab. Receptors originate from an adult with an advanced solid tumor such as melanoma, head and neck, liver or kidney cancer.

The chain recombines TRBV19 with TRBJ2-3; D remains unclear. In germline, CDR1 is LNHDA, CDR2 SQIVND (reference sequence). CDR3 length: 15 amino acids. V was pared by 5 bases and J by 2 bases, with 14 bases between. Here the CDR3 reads CASSAHGRITDTQYF. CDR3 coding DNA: TGTGCCAGTAGTGCCCACGGGCGGATCACAGATACGCAGTATTTT.

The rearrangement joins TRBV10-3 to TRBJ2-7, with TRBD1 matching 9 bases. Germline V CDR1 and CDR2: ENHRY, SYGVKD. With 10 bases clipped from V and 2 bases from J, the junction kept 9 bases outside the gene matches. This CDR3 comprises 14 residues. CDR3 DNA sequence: TGTGCCAGTGGGCCGCGGGACAGGGCCTACGAGCAGTACTTC. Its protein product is CASGPRDRAYEQYF.

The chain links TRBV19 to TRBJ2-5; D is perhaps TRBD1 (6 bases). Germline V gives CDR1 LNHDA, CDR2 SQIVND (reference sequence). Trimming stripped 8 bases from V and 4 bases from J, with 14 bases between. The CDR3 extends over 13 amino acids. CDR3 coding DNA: TGTGCCAGTGGGGGATTAGGGGGAGAGACCCAGTACTTC. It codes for CASGGLGGETQYF.

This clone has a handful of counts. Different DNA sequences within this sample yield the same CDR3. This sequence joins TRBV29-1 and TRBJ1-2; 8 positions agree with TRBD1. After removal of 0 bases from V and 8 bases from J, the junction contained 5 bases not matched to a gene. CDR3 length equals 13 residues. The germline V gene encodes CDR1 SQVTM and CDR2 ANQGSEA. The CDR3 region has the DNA TGCAGCGTTGAAGAGGGGACAGGAGGGGGCTACACCTTC. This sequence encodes CSVEEGTGGGYTF.

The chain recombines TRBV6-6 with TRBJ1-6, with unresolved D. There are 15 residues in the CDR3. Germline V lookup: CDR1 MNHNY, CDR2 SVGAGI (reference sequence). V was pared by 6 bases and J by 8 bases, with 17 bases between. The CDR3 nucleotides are TGTGCCAGCAGCCTATTTATAGCGACCTATTCACCCCTCCACTTT. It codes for CASSLFIATYSPLHF.

Here the CDR3 reads CASSLERPGNYEQYF. In DNA, the CDR3 is TGTGCCAGCAGCTTGGAGCGGCCTGGGAACTACGAGCAGTACTTC. The V gene is TRBV5-6, the J gene TRBJ2-7; D possibly corresponds to TRBD2 (5 bases). V gave up 0 bases and J gave up 3 bases, with 13 bases separating them. CDR1 and CDR2 from the germline V gene are SGHDT and YYEEEE. CDR3 length equals 15 residues.

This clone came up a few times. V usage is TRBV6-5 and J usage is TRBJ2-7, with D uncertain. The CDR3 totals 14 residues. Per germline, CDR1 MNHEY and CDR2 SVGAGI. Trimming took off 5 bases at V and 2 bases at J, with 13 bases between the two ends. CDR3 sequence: CASSTRTATYEQYF. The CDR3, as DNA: TGTGCCAGCAGTACGAGGACCGCTACCTACGAGCAGTACTTC.

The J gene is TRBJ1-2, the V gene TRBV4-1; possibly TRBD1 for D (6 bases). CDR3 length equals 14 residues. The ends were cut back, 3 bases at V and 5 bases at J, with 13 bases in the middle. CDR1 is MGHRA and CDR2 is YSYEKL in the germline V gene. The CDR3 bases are TGCGCCAGCAGCCATCAACGACAGGAGTATGGCTACACCTTC. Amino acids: CASSHQRQEYGYTF.

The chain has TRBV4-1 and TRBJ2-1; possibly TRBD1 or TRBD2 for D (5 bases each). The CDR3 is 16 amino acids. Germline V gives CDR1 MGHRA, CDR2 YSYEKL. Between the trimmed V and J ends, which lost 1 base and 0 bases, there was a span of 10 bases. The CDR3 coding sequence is TGCGCCAGCAGCCAAGGCTGGGGGAGCTCCTACAATGAGCAGTTCTTC. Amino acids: CASSQGWGSSYNEQFF.

CDR3 amino acids: CASSQLGGDGNTIYF. CDR3 coding DNA: TGCGCCAGCAGCCAACTCGGGGGTGATGGAAACACCATATATTTT. The chain recombines TRBV4-1 with TRBJ1-3; possibly TRBD1 for D (5 bases). This CDR3 spans 15 amino acids. Looked up from germline, CDR1 is MGHRA and CDR2 is YSYEKL. V shed 2 bases and J shed 3 bases, with 11 bases lying between them.